This TCR beta chain was documented in a study of cytomegalovirus exposure and HLA in healthy donors. Study-level results: An Asian-associated ancestry cluster reportedly showed fewer N-insertions than the approximately 650-donor mean in a later analysis.

Of note for this clone: Antigen: not known. The germline gene is not matched at one end of the junction; a read error may be the cause.

There are 10 residues in the CDR3. Germline V CDR1 and CDR2: SGDLS, YYNGEE. Primers: 60 Vbeta forward and 13 Jbeta reverse. Here immunoSEQ multiplex PCR was the method, and the copy in TCRdb shows in-frame clones only, minus some. The data hold 100,000 to 150,000 clones, with 81% observed a single time. This sequence was found in a man aged 18 to 29 in good health and CMV-seronegative. The rearrangement joins TRBV9 to TRBJ1-3; perhaps TRBD1 as D (5 bases). The sequenced sample consisted of PBMCs. CDR3 in amino acids: CASGEGNLGF. DNA for the CDR3: TGTGCCAGTGGGGAGGGGAATTTAGGGTTT.